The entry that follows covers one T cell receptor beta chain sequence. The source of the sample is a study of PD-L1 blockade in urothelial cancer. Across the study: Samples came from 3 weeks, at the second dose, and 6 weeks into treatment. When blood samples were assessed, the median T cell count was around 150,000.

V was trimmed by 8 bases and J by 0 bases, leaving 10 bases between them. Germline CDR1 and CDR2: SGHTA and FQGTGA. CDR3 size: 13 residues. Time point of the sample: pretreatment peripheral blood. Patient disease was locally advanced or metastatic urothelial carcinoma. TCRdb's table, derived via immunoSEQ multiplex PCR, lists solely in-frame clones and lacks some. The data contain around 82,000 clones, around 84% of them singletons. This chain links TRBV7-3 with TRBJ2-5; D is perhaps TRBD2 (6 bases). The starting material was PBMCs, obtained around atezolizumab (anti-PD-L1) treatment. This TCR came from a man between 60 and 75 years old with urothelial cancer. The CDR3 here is CASSGVHQETQYF. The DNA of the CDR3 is TGTGCCAGCTCGGGAGTCCACCAAGAGACCCAGTACTTC.